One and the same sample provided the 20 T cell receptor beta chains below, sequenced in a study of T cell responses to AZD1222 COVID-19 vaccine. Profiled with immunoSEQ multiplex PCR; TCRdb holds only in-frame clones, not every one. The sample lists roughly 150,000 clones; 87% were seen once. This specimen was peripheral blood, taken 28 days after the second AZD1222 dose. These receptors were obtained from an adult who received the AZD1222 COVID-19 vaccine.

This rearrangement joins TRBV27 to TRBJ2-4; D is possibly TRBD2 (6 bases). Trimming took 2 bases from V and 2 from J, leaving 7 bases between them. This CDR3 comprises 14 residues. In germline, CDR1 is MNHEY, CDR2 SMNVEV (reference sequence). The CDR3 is CASSLGGSKNIQYF. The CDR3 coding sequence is TGTGCCAGCAGTTTAGGGGGGTCCAAAAACATTCAGTACTTC.

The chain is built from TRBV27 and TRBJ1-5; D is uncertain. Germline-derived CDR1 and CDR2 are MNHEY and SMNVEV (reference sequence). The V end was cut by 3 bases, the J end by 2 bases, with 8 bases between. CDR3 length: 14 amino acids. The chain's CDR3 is CASSFSLGNQPQHF. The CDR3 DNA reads TGTGCCAGCAGTTTTTCATTGGGCAATCAGCCCCAGCATTTT.

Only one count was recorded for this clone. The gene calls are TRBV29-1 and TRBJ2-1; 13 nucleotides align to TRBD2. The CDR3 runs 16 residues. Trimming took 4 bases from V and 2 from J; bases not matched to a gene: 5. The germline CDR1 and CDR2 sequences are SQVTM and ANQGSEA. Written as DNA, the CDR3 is TGCAGCGTTGTGACGGGACTAGCGGGGACCTACAATGAGCAGTTCTTC. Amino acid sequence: CSVVTGLAGTYNEQFF.

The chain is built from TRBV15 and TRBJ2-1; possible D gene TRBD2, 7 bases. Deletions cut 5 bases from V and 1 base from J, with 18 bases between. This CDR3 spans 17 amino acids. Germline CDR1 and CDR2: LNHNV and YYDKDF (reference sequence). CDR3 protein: CATSEGRGGLSYNEQFF. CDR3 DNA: TGTGCCACCAGCGAGGGGAGGGGGGGGCTTTCCTACAATGAGCAGTTCTTC.

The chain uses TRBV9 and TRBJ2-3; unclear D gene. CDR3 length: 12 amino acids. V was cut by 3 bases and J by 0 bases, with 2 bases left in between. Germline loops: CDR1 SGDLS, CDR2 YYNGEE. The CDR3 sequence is CASSGSTDTQYF. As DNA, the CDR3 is TGTGCCAGCAGCGGGAGCACAGATACGCAGTATTTT. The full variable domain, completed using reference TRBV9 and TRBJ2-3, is DSGVTQTPKHLITATGQRVTLRCSPRSGDLSVYWYQQSLDQGLQFLIQYYNGEERAKGNILERFSAQQFPDLHSELNLSSLELGDSALYFCASSGSTDTQYFGPGTRLTVL.

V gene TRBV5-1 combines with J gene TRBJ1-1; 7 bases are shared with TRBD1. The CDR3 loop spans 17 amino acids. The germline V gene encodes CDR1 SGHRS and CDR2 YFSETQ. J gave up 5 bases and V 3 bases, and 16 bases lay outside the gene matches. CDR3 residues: CASSSPRASGGRTEAFF. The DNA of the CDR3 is TGCGCCAGCAGCTCACCTAGGGCCTCAGGGGGGAGGACTGAAGCTTTCTTT.

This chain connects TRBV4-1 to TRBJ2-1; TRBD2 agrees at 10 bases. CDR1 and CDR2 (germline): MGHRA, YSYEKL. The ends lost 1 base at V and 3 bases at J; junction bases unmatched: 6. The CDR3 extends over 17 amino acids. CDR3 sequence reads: CASSQGLTSGVYNEQFF. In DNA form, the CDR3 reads TGCGCCAGCAGCCAAGGCCTTACTAGCGGGGTCTACAATGAGCAGTTCTTC.

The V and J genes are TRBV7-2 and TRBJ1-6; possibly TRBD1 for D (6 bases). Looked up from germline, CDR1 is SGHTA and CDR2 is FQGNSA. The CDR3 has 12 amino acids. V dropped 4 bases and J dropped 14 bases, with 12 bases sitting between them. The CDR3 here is CASSSGQPALHF. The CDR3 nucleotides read TGTGCCAGCAGCTCCGGACAGCCGGCCCTCCACTTT.

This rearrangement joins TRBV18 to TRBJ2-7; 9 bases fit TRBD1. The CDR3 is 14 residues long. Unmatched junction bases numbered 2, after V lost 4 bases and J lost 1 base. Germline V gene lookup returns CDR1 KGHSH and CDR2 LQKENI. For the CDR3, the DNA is TGTGCCAGCTCACAGGGACAGGGTTCCTACGAGCAGTACTTC. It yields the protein CASSQGQGSYEQYF.

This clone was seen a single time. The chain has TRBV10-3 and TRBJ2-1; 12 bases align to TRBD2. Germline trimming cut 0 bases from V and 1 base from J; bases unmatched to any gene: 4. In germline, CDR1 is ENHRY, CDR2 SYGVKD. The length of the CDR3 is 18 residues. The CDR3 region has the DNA TGTGCCATCAGTGAGTCTTCTAGCGGGAGGGGATCCTACAATGAGCAGTTCTTC. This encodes CAISESSSGRGSYNEQFF.

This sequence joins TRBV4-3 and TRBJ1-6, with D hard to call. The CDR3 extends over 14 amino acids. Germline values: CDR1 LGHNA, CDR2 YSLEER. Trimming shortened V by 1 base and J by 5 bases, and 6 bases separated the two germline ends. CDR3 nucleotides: TGCGCCAGCAGCCAAGTGACCGATAATTCACCCCTCCACTTT. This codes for CASSQVTDNSPLHF.

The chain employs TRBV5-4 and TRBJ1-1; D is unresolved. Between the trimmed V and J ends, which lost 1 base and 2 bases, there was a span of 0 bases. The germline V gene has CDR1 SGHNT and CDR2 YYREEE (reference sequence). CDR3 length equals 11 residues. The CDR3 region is CASSLNTEAFF. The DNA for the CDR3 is TGTGCCAGCAGCTTGAACACTGAAGCTTTCTTT. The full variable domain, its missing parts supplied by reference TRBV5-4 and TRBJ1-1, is ETGVTQSPTHLIKTRGQQVTLRCSSQSGHNTVSWYQQALGQGPQFIFQYYREEENGRGNFPPRFSGLQFPNYSSELNVNALELDDSALYLCASSLNTEAFFGQGTRLTVV.

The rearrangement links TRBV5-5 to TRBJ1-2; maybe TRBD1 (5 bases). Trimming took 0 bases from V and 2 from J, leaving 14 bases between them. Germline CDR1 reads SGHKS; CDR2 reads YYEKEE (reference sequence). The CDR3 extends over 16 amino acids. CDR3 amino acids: CASSLELLPGNYGYTF. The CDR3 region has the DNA TGTGCCAGCAGCTTGGAGCTGTTGCCAGGGAACTATGGCTACACCTTC.

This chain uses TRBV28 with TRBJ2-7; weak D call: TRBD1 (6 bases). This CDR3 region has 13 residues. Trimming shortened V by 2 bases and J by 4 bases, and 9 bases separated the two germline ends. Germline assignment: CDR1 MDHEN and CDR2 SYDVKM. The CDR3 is CASSLRQAYEQYF. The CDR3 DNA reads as TGTGCCAGCAGTTTAAGACAGGCATACGAGCAGTACTTC.

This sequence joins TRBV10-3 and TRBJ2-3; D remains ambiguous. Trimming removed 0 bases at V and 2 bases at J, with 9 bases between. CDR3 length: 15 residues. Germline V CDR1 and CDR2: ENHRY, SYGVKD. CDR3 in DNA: TGTGCCATCAGTGAGTCTGGGCAGTCCACAGATACGCAGTATTTT. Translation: CAISESGQSTDTQYF.

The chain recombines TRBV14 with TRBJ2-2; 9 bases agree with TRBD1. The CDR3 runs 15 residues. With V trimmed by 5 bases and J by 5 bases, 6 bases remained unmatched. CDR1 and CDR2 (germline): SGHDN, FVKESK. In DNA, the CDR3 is TGTGCCAGCAGCGAACAGGGGGCTGGAACCGGGGAGCTGTTTTTT. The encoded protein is CASSEQGAGTGELFF.

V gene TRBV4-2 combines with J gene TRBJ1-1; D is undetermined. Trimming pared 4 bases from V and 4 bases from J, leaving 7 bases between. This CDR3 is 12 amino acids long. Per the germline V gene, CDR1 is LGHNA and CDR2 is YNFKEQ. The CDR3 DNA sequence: TGTGCCAGCAGCCCGGGAGCCACTGAAGCTTTCTTT. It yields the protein CASSPGATEAFF.

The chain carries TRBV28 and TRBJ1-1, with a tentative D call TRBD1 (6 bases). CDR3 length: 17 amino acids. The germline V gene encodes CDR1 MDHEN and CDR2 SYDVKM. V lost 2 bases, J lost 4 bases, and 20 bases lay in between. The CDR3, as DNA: TGTGCCAGCAGTTTAGGGGTCGGGGGGCGAGGTGTCACTGAAGCTTTCTTT. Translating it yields CASSLGVGGRGVTEAFF.

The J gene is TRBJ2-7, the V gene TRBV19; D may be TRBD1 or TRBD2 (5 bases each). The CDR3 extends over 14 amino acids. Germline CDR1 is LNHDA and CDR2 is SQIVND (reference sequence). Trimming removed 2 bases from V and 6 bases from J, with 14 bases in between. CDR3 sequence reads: CASSIYGGSGEQYF. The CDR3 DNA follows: TGTGCCAGTAGTATATATGGGGGTTCGGGCGAGCAGTACTTC.

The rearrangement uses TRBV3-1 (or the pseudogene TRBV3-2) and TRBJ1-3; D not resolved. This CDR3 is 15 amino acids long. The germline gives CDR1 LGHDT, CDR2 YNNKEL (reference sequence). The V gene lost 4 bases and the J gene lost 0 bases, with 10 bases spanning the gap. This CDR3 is CASSLDGSSGNTIYF. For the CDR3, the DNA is TGTGCCAGCAGCCTCGACGGGAGCTCTGGAAACACCATATATTTT.